The 2 T cell receptor beta chains reported below all come from one sample, sequenced in a study of technical replicates of blood from a handful of donors. Using immunoSEQ multiplex PCR, the repertoire was profiled, and TCRdb retains in-frame clones only, with some absent. The table shows about 78,000 clones, with 85% to 95% occurring only once. The source material was T cells isolated from PBMCs. The source is a human donor in good health.

The gene calls are TRBV5-6 and TRBJ2-1, with unresolved D. Trimming took off 1 base at V and 2 bases at J, with 7 bases between the two ends. This CDR3 region has 14 residues. CDR1 SGHDT and CDR2 YYEEEE come from the germline V gene. CDR3 sequence: CASSLPGAYNEQFF. The CDR3 DNA reads as TGTGCCAGCAGCTTGCCCGGAGCCTACAATGAGCAGTTCTTC.

This clone appeared a single time. The gene calls are TRBV6-5 and TRBJ1-5; a possible D gene is TRBD1 (5 bases). V gave up 2 bases and J gave up 7 bases, with 12 bases separating them. This CDR3 has 14 residues. Germline CDR1 is MNHEY and CDR2 is SVGAGI. The CDR3 is CASSYGGGSQPQHF. CDR3 in DNA: TGTGCCAGCAGTTACGGTGGGGGGAGCCAGCCCCAGCATTTT.